A selection of T cell receptor beta chains follows, all from one sample in a study of blood T cell repertoires in COVID-19. This table comes from immunoSEQ multiplex PCR, and its TCRdb copy is limited to in-frame clones, with some not included. This sample has 310,000 or so clones, with around nine tenths found just once. Sample: peripheral blood. These receptors originate from a woman in her twenties or thirties with COVID-19, enrolled during active disease. The CDR3 runs from the conserved cysteine through the conserved F or W. The D gene is left open where the match is weak. Where a row states a size, it is once, few, many or the class of an expanded clone; other rows omit it.

clone_size: few
v_call: TRBV4-2
d_call: TRBD2
j_call: TRBJ2-7
cdr3_aa: CASSFQSGRAPEQYF
cdr3_nt: TGTGCCAGCAGCTTTCAAAGCGGGAGGGCCCCCGAGCAGTACTTC

clone_size: NA
v_call: TRBV7-2
d_call: NA
j_call: TRBJ1-1
cdr3_aa: CASSKGQNTEAFF
cdr3_nt: TGTGCCAGCAGCAAGGGACAGAACACTGAAGCTTTCTTT

clone_size: NA
v_call: TRBV27
d_call: NA
j_call: TRBJ2-7
cdr3_aa: CASKPGHLYEQYF
cdr3_nt: TGTGCCAGCAAACCGGGACACCTCTACGAGCAGTACTTC

clone_size: NA
v_call: TRBV4-1
d_call: TRBD1
j_call: TRBJ2-6
cdr3_aa: CASSPGTGGSGANVLTF
cdr3_nt: TGCGCCAGCAGCCCCGGGACAGGGGGATCGGGGGCCAACGTCCTGACTTTC

clone_size: NA
v_call: TRBV4-1
d_call: NA
j_call: TRBJ1-4
cdr3_aa: CASSQGLTNEKLFF
cdr3_nt: TGCGCCAGCAGCCAAGGTCTAACTAATGAAAAACTGTTTTTT

clone_size: NA
v_call: TRBV30
d_call: NA
j_call: TRBJ2-7
cdr3_aa: CAWSLGGYEQYF
cdr3_nt: TGTGCCTGGAGCCTGGGAGGCTACGAGCAGTACTTC

clone_size: NA
v_call: TRBV10-1
d_call: TRBD2
j_call: TRBJ2-1
cdr3_aa: CASSEIGRAGPKYNEQFF
cdr3_nt: TGCGCCAGCAGTGAAATCGGGAGGGCCGGACCCAAGTACAATGAGCAGTTCTTC

clone_size: NA
v_call: TRBV4-1
d_call: NA
j_call: TRBJ1-2
cdr3_aa: CASSQDRNYGYTF
cdr3_nt: TGCGCCAGCAGCCAAGACAGGAACTATGGCTACACCTTC

clone_size: NA
v_call: TRBV5-6
d_call: TRBD2
j_call: TRBJ2-3
cdr3_aa: CASSLRAGADTQYF
cdr3_nt: TGTGCCAGCAGCTTGAGAGCGGGGGCGGATACGCAGTATTTT

clone_size: NA
v_call: TRBV7-2
d_call: NA
j_call: TRBJ2-5
cdr3_aa: CASSFSRQGMQTQYF
cdr3_nt: TGTGCCAGCAGCTTTTCCAGGCAGGGGATGCAGACCCAGTACTTC

clone_size: few
v_call: TRBV7-8
d_call: NA
j_call: TRBJ1-5
cdr3_aa: CASSYRRGRPNQPQHF
cdr3_nt: TGTGCCAGCAGCTATAGGAGAGGCCGACCGAATCAGCCCCAGCATTTT

clone_size: NA
v_call: TRBV19
d_call: TRBD1
j_call: TRBJ1-1
cdr3_aa: CASSRTGVNTEAFF
cdr3_nt: TGTGCCAGTAGTAGGACAGGAGTTAACACTGAAGCTTTCTTT

clone_size: few
v_call: TRBV4-1
d_call: TRBD2
j_call: TRBJ2-5
cdr3_aa: CASSQDPTSGQETQYF
cdr3_nt: TGCGCCAGCAGCCAAGATCCGACTAGCGGTCAAGAGACCCAGTACTTC

clone_size: NA
v_call: TRBV6-1
d_call: NA
j_call: TRBJ1-2
cdr3_aa: CASSEKRTGQGYTF
cdr3_nt: TGTGCCAGCAGTGAAAAGAGAACAGGTCAGGGCTACACCTTC

clone_size: NA
v_call: TRBV28
d_call: NA
j_call: TRBJ2-7
cdr3_aa: CASRAGGYSYEQYF
cdr3_nt: TGTGCCAGCAGGGCAGGAGGATACTCCTACGAGCAGTACTTC

clone_size: NA
v_call: TRBV5-1
d_call: TRBD2
j_call: TRBJ2-7
cdr3_aa: CASSLGGAGGYEQYF
cdr3_nt: TGCGCCAGCAGCTTGGGGGGAGCGGGAGGTTACGAGCAGTACTTC

clone_size: once
v_call: TRBV27
d_call: TRBD1
j_call: TRBJ1-5
cdr3_aa: CASKFTGAFNQPQHF
cdr3_nt: TGTGCCAGCAAGTTTACAGGGGCCTTTAATCAGCCCCAGCATTTT

clone_size: NA
v_call: TRBV7-3
d_call: NA
j_call: TRBJ2-1
cdr3_aa: CASSARPGTYNEQFF
cdr3_nt: TGTGCCAGCAGCGCGAGACCCGGGACCTACAATGAGCAGTTCTTC

clone_size: NA
v_call: TRBV5-5
d_call: TRBD1
j_call: TRBJ1-4
cdr3_aa: CASSPRQGQGEKLFF
cdr3_nt: TGTGCCAGCAGCCCGCGACAGGGCCAGGGCGAAAAACTGTTTTTT

clone_size: NA
v_call: TRBV11-1
d_call: TRBD2
j_call: TRBJ2-1
cdr3_aa: CASSFLTSGRREQFF
cdr3_nt: TGTGCCAGCAGCTTCTTGACTAGCGGGAGGAGGGAGCAGTTCTTC

clone_size: NA
v_call: TRBV3-1/TRBV3-2
d_call: TRBD1
j_call: TRBJ1-5
cdr3_aa: CASSQGQGPDQPQHF
cdr3_nt: TGTGCCAGCAGCCAAGGACAGGGTCCCGATCAGCCCCAGCATTTT

clone_size: NA
v_call: TRBV5-1
d_call: TRBD2
j_call: TRBJ2-7
cdr3_aa: CASRLRTSGTYSYEQYF
cdr3_nt: TGCGCCAGCCGCTTGAGGACTAGCGGTACCTACTCCTACGAGCAGTACTTC

clone_size: once
v_call: TRBV5-4
d_call: NA
j_call: TRBJ2-2
cdr3_aa: CASSSEPGYTGELFF
cdr3_nt: TGTGCCAGCAGCTCGGAGCCGGGGTACACCGGGGAGCTGTTTTTT

clone_size: NA
v_call: TRBV24-1
d_call: TRBD1
j_call: TRBJ2-1
cdr3_aa: CATSDRQGFSYNEQFF
cdr3_nt: TGTGCCACCAGTGACCGACAGGGGTTCTCCTACAATGAGCAGTTCTTC

clone_size: NA
v_call: TRBV21-1
d_call: NA
j_call: TRBJ1-4
cdr3_aa: CASTSAQSGRKLFF
cdr3_nt: TGTGCCAGCACCTCAGCCCAATCGGGGAGGAAACTGTTTTTT

clone_size: NA
v_call: TRBV6-1
d_call: TRBD1
j_call: TRBJ2-3
cdr3_aa: CASSDRVGQAIDTQYF
cdr3_nt: TGTGCCAGCAGTGATCGGGTAGGACAGGCGATAGATACGCAGTATTTT

clone_size: NA
v_call: TRBV9
d_call: NA
j_call: TRBJ1-3
cdr3_aa: CASSVPGEGGALGNTIYF
cdr3_nt: TGTGCCAGCAGCGTCCCGGGGGAGGGGGGGGCGCTTGGAAACACCATATATTTT

clone_size: NA
v_call: TRBV12-3/TRBV12-4
d_call: NA
j_call: TRBJ2-5
cdr3_aa: CASSLVGAETQYF
cdr3_nt: TGTGCCAGCAGTTTAGTTGGGGCAGAGACCCAGTACTTC

clone_size: NA
v_call: TRBV11-2
d_call: TRBD1
j_call: TRBJ1-4
cdr3_aa: CASSLVGQGVFNEKLFF
cdr3_nt: TGTGCCAGCAGCTTAGTGGGACAGGGGGTCTTTAATGAAAAACTGTTTTTT

clone_size: NA
v_call: TRBV11-1
d_call: TRBD2
j_call: TRBJ2-7
cdr3_aa: CASSLRVAGVYEQYF
cdr3_nt: TGTGCCAGCAGCCTCCGGGTAGCGGGAGTCTACGAGCAGTACTTC